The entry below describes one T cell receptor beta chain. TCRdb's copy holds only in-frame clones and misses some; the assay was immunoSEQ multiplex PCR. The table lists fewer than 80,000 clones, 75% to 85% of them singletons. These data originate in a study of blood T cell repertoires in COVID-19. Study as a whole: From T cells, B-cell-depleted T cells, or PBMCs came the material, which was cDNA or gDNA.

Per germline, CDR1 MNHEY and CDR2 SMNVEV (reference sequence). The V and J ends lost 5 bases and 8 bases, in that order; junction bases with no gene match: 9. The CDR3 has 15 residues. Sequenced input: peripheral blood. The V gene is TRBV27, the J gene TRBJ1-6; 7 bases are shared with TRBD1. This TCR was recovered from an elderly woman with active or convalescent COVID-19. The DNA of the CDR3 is TGTGCCAGCAGTACGCGAGGGGGCTGGGATTCACCCCTCCACTTT. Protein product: CASSTRGGWDSPLHF.